The 21 T cell receptor beta chains below all came from one sample that was sequenced in a study of T cell responses to AZD1222 COVID-19 vaccine. Clones were read by immunoSEQ multiplex PCR, and TCRdb kept only the in-frame ones, dropping some. The sample shows around 110,000 clones, about 89% of them seen only once. The sample here was peripheral blood, taken 28 days after the second AZD1222 dose. The receptors here all came from an adult who received the AZD1222 COVID-19 vaccine.

The rearrangement joins TRBV7-6 to TRBJ1-4; D is ambiguous. Trimming left V 1 base short and J 7 bases short, with 16 bases between. This CDR3 comprises 16 residues. CDR1 is SGHVS and CDR2 is FNYEAQ in the germline V gene. The CDR3 DNA reads as TGTGCCAGCAGCTTAGAGGCTGGAGAATGGGGTGAAAAACTGTTTTTT. Its protein product is CASSLEAGEWGEKLFF.

The gene calls are TRBV21-1 and TRBJ2-7; TRBD2 was called by the table and not checked on the DNA. TRBV21-1 is recorded as a pseudogene. This CDR3 has 15 amino acids. The CDR3 protein is CASSKIRGLTYEQYF. The CDR3 nucleotides are TGTGCCAGCAGCAAAATCCGGGGACTAACCTACGAGCAGTACTTC.

This rearrangement joins TRBV21-1 to TRBJ2-2; TRBD1, as called in the table, went unchecked against the DNA. TRBV21-1 is designated a pseudogene. The CDR3 totals 19 residues. CDR3: CASSPPPPLTGWNTGELFF. The CDR3, as DNA: TGTGCCAGCAGCCCACCCCCACCCCTGACAGGGTGGAACACCGGGGAGCTGTTTTTT.

The CDR3 reads CASGYYLEETQYF. The DNA of the CDR3 is TGTGCCAGCGGATACTACCTGGAAGAGACCCAGTACTTC. The chain couples TRBV7-2 to TRBJ2-5, with D hard to call. This CDR3 comprises 13 residues. Germline V gene sequence: CDR1 SGHTA, CDR2 FQGNSA. Trimming pared 8 bases from V and 3 bases from J, leaving 13 bases between.

The gene calls are TRBV12-3 or TRBV12-4 and TRBJ1-2; maybe TRBD1 (5 bases). The V end was cut by 3 bases, the J end by 4 bases, with 9 bases between. CDR3 length: 13 residues. CDR3 amino acids: CASSFQGGYGYTF. CDR3 nucleotides: TGTGCCAGCAGTTTTCAGGGTGGCTATGGCTACACCTTC.

The J gene is TRBJ1-5, the V gene TRBV18; TRBD1 matches at 7 bases. This CDR3 spans 14 amino acids. Per the germline V gene, CDR1 is KGHSH and CDR2 is LQKENI. The V gene end was trimmed by 1 base and the J gene end by 7 bases; junction bases not matched to a gene: 4. The CDR3 region is CASSPQGAGQPQHF. CDR3 bases: TGTGCCAGCTCACCACAGGGGGCAGGGCAGCCCCAGCATTTT.

CDR3 sequence reads: CAWSRGLDTQYF. DNA of the CDR3: TGTGCCTGGAGCCGGGGTCTAGATACGCAGTATTTT. The gene calls are TRBV30 and TRBJ2-3; D possibly corresponds to TRBD2 (5 bases). The germline V gene has CDR1 GTSNPN and CDR2 SVGIG (reference sequence). This CDR3 region has 12 residues. Trimming took 3 bases from V and 5 from J, leaving 9 bases between them.

The V gene is TRBV29-1, the J gene TRBJ2-1, with 9 positions matching TRBD1. Germline V lookup: CDR1 SQVTM, CDR2 ANQGSEA. Trimming at V came to 6 bases and at J to 5 bases, leaving 5 bases not matched to a gene. The CDR3 contains 13 residues. The CDR3 DNA follows: TGCAGCGTGGCGGGACAGGGAAACAATGAGCAGTTCTTC. This translates into CSVAGQGNNEQFF.

The sample holds a few counts of this clone. V and J are TRBV27 and TRBJ2-7; no firm D call. V lost 0 bases and J lost 4, with 7 bases in between. This CDR3 contains 13 residues. Germline V gene sequence: CDR1 MNHEY, CDR2 SMNVEV (reference sequence). The CDR3 loop is CASSLSSGYEQYF. In DNA, the CDR3 is TGTGCCAGCAGTTTATCGTCAGGTTACGAGCAGTACTTC.

CDR3 DNA: TGTGCCAGCAGCGCGCAGGTTGCCTACGAGCAGTACTTC. Residues: CASSAQVAYEQYF. The chain couples TRBV5-5 to TRBJ2-7; the D is unclear. The CDR3 runs to 13 residues. Germline-derived CDR1 and CDR2 are SGHKS and YYEKEE (reference sequence). Trimming pared 4 bases from V and 2 bases from J, leaving 10 bases between.

The chain combines TRBV7-2 with TRBJ1-3; D is perhaps TRBD1 (6 bases). Germline V gene lookup returns CDR1 SGHTA and CDR2 FQGNSA. The germline V and J ends were trimmed by 5 bases and 4 bases, with 15 bases remaining between them. The CDR3 loop spans 15 amino acids. Here the CDR3 reads CASSPRRGPGNTIYF. The CDR3 DNA reads TGTGCCAGCAGCCCCCGGCGGGGGCCCGGAAACACCATATATTTT.

The V and J genes are TRBV5-1 and TRBJ1-3, with no clear D. The germline V gene has CDR1 SGHRS and CDR2 YFSETQ. The CDR3 extends over 15 amino acids. V lost 0 bases and J lost 0, with 7 bases in between. CDR3 nucleotides: TGCGCCAGCAGCTTGGACAGTCTCTCTGGAAACACCATATATTTT. Amino acids: CASSLDSLSGNTIYF.

The sample holds one count of this clone. V gene TRBV5-1 combines with J gene TRBJ1-2; no clear D gene. V was clipped by 3 bases and J by 4 bases, with 13 bases between them. Germline CDR1 SGHRS, CDR2 YFSETQ. This CDR3 comprises 14 residues. CDR3 in DNA: TGCGCCAGCAGCTCGGAATCGGGAGTCTATGGCTACACCTTC. This codes for CASSSESGVYGYTF.

This clone was recorded once. The chain links TRBV2 to TRBJ2-1, with TRBD2 identical over 8 bases. Trimming removed 5 bases from V and 5 bases from J; junction bases left unmatched: 11. Germline loops: CDR1 SNHLY, CDR2 FYNNEI. The CDR3 totals 16 residues. CDR3 sequence reads: CASSKDLRGGDNEQFF. Written as DNA, the CDR3 is TGTGCCAGCAGTAAGGACCTCCGGGGGGGAGACAATGAGCAGTTCTTC.

V and J are TRBV28 and TRBJ1-4, with TRBD1 identical over 7 bases. V dropped 9 bases and J dropped 0; count of bases not matched to a gene: 13. Looked up from germline, CDR1 is MDHEN and CDR2 is SYDVKM. The CDR3 loop spans 17 amino acids. The CDR3 is CASGTAPLVATNEKLFF. The CDR3 coding sequence is TGTGCCAGTGGGACAGCCCCTTTAGTTGCAACTAATGAAAAACTGTTTTTT.

The V gene is TRBV6-2 or TRBV6-3, the J gene TRBJ2-3; 7 bases match TRBD2. There are 15 residues in the CDR3. Trimming took 5 bases from V and 5 from J; bases not matched to a gene: 10. CDR1 is MNHEY and CDR2 is SVGEGT in the germline V gene. This CDR3 reads CASSAAGRVGDTQYF. As DNA, the CDR3 is TGTGCCAGCAGTGCAGCGGGGCGAGTCGGAGATACGCAGTATTTT.

The chain recombines TRBV4-1 with TRBJ2-1; 12 nucleotides agree with TRBD2. V was clipped by 1 base and J by 2 bases; unmatched bases: 6. The V gene's germline CDR1 is MGHRA and CDR2 YSYEKL. The CDR3 is 18 residues long. CDR3 nucleotide sequence: TGCGCCAGCAGCCAAGGGCAAGGACTAGCGGGGCCCTACAATGAGCAGTTCTTC. This codes for CASSQGQGLAGPYNEQFF.

The rearrangement links TRBV7-9 to TRBJ1-1; D unclear. Germline lookup yields CDR1 SEHNR and CDR2 FQNEAQ (reference sequence). Between the trimmed V and J ends, which lost 2 bases and 1 base, there was a span of 17 bases. CDR3 length: 17 amino acids. The CDR3 DNA is TGTGCCAGCAGCTTACTCCAGGACCGGGAGGCGAACACTGAAGCTTTCTTT. This sequence encodes CASSLLQDREANTEAFF.

This clone was seen just once. CDR3 region: CASKIDRGTNYGYTF. The DNA for the CDR3 is TGTGCCAGCAAAATCGACAGGGGCACTAACTATGGCTACACCTTC. The chain has TRBV6-5 and TRBJ1-2; 8 bases fit TRBD1. The CDR3 is made up of 15 amino acids. J lost 0 bases, V lost 7 bases, and 7 bases had no gene match. Germline-derived CDR1 and CDR2 are MNHEY and SVGAGI.

V and J are TRBV25-1 and TRBJ1-2; TRBD1 might be the D (5 bases). Trimming removed 2 bases at V and 0 bases at J, with 13 bases between. The CDR3 is made up of 16 amino acids. Germline V lookup: CDR1 MGHDK, CDR2 SYGVNS. The chain's CDR3 is CASSEPGLEANYGYTF. The CDR3 region has the DNA TGTGCCAGCAGTGAACCGGGACTCGAAGCTAACTATGGCTACACCTTC.

The rearrangement joins TRBV5-4 to TRBJ1-2, with TRBD1 identical over 10 bases. From germline, CDR1 is SGHNT and CDR2 YYREEE (reference sequence). This CDR3 is built from 16 residues. Trimming cost V 1 base and J 6 bases; bases outside gene matches: 9. DNA for the CDR3: TGTGCCAGCAGCTTGTACCGGGACAGGGGAAATGATGGCTACACCTTC. Residues: CASSLYRDRGNDGYTF. Together with reference TRBV5-4 and TRBJ1-2, the CDR3 gives the full variable domain: ETGVTQSPTHLIKTRGQQVTLRCSSQSGHNTVSWYQQALGQGPQFIFQYYREEENGRGNFPPRFSGLQFPNYSSELNVNALELDDSALYLCASSLYRDRGNDGYTFGSGTRLTVV.